This TCR beta chain was identified during a study of T-cell memory formation after mild COVID-19 listed by TCRdb under 2021. At the level of the whole study: Most TCR sequence clusters were specific to one of the two donors. Two young, previously healthy adult volunteers made up the cohort, one male and one female. Longitudinal TCRalpha and TCRbeta repertoire sequencing tracked T-cell clones expanding and contracting after mild COVID-19 in a couple of donors.

This clonotype was counted only a few times. Its target antigen remains unknown. The record has no base qualities; no much larger clone is one base away. Overall study results and their limits: Some responding clones were found in pre-infection memory, which suggests that pre-existing cross-reactive memory T cells took part in the SARS-CoV-2 response. Clones contracting from day 15 to 85 had balanced CD4/CD8 phenotypes, while a second wave expanding from day 15 to 37 was biased towards CD4+. Only a couple of mild cases were covered by the study, and larger cohorts that include severe cases with pre-infection samples were considered necessary. The second-wave clones that peaked on day 37 were not confirmed to be SARS-CoV-2 specific. Contracting CD4+ clones were located mainly in the CM and EM memory subsets, whereas CD8+ clones were found to be enriched in EMRA.

PBMCs were isolated by Ficoll-Paque density gradient centrifugation. Trimming takes 4 bases off V and 4 bases off J; junction bases not matched to a gene: 1. CDR1 SNHLY and CDR2 FYNNEI were looked up in the germline V gene. The CDR3 spans 13 residues, from the cysteine through the phenylalanine. Only CDR3 DNA remains: 39 bases, in frame from the first base. Sequenced using an Illumina NovaSeq 6000. Using 5'RACE with constant-segment primers, TCRalpha and TCRbeta cDNA libraries were constructed, with sample barcodes and unique molecular identifiers added in the process. RNA was extracted from every sample with Trizol reagent. Library amplification was performed in two PCR steps, and a second sample barcode and Illumina TruSeq adapters were introduced in the second step. Sequencing of libraries was performed on an Illumina NovaSeq with 2 x 150 bp paired-end reads. Per the authors' processing: Reads were demultiplexed and collapsed into UMI-guided consensus sequences with migec v1.2.7. Using mixcr v2.1.11, the UMI consensuses were aligned to TRA and TRB V and J templates and assembled into clonotypes. A clonotype was counted as expanded or contracted only when both edgeR and NoisET called the clonotype significant, with the noise models trained on biological replicates. For edgeR calls, a false discovery rate-adjusted p below 0.01 and a log2 fold-change threshold of 1 were applied. As an exploratory analysis of dynamics, max-normalized trajectories of the 1000 most abundant clonotypes were examined with PCA combined with hierarchical clustering. Separately sequenced CD4+ and CD8+ repertoires were used to assign the CD4 or CD8 phenotype of responding clones. The raw public data were reprocessed by TCRdb itself: fastp quality trimming at Q25, MiXCR clonotype calling, in-frame beta chains only. Records with the same CDR3 protein are collapsed into one entry carrying the most frequent genes and DNA. TCRdb assigned the V and J calls; the authors' analysis was not used. The sample table contains about 240,000 distinct CDR3 sequences; only one count was recorded for over 8.5% of them. The ten largest account for roughly 21% of the sample.

The chain is made from TRBV2 and TRBJ1-5; TRBD1 aligns with 7 central bases. The clonotype was recovered from a man younger than 30 who had mild COVID-19 (a few samples of this study predate the infection). The sample titles of this study are shuffled in the database, so cell type and time point are left out; the donor was told from shared clones. What was sequenced was PBMCs or a T cell subset sorted from them (not recorded which). The CDR3 protein is CASSATGNQPQHF. At the DNA level, the sequence is TGTGCCAGCAGTGCGACAGGGAATCAGCCCCAGCATTTT. Where the CDR3 stops, the reference TRBV2 and TRBJ1-5 genes take over; the full variable domain is EPEVTQTPSHQVTQMGQEVILRCVPISNHLYFYWYRQILGQKVEFLVSFYNNEISEKSEIFDDQFSVERPDGSNFTLKIRSTKLEDSAMYFCASSATGNQPQHFGDGTRLSIL.